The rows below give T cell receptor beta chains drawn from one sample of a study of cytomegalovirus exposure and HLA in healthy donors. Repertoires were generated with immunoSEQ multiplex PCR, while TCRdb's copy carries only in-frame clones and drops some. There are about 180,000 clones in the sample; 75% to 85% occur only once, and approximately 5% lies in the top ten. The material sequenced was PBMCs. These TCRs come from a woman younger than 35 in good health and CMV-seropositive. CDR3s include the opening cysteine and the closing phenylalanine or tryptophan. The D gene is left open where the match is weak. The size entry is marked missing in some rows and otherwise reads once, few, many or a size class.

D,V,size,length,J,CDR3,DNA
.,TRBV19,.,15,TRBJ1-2,CASSIDARAHYGYTF,TGTGCCAGTAGTATAGACGCCAGGGCACACTATGGCTACACCTTC
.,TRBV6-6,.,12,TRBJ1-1,CASSYGSTEAFF,TGTGCCAGCAGTTACGGTTCGACAGAAGCTTTCTTT
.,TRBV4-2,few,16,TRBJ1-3,CASSQDTSQGGNTIYF,TGTGCCAGCAGCCAAGATACGAGTCAGGGCGGAAACACCATATATTTT
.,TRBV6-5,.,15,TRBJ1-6,CASSSPRVGDSPLHF,TGTGCCAGCAGTTCCCCCAGGGTTGGTGATTCACCCCTCCACTTT
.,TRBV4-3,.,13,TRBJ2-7,CASSHDRYYEQYF,TGCGCCAGCAGCCATGACAGATACTACGAGCAGTACTTC
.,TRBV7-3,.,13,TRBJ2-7,CASSLTTTGEQYF,TGTGCCAGCAGCTTAACAACAACAGGCGAGCAGTACTTC
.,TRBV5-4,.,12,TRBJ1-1,CASSLGGGKAFF,TGTGCCAGCAGCTTGGGGGGGGGCAAAGCTTTCTTT
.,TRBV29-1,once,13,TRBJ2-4,CSAQPGAKNIQYF,TGCAGCGCCCAACCAGGGGCCAAAAACATTCAGTACTTC
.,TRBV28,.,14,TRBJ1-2,CASSFSQQNYGYTF,TGTGCCAGCAGTTTTTCGCAACAGAACTATGGCTACACCTTC
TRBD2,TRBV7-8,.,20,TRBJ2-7,CASSLVVAAGLAGSSYEQYF,TGTGCCAGCAGCTTAGTCGTCGCCGCGGGACTAGCGGGGAGCTCCTACGAGCAGTACTTC
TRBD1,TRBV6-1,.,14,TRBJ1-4,CASSSGQGGEKLFF,TGTGCCAGCAGCTCAGGACAGGGCGGGGAAAAACTGTTTTTT
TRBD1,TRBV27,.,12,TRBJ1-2,CASSLTGNGYTF,TGTGCCAGCAGTTTGACAGGGAATGGCTACACCTTC
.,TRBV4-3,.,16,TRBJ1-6,CASSQLGGTYNSPLHF,TGCGCCAGCAGCCAACTCGGGGGAACCTATAATTCACCCCTCCACTTT
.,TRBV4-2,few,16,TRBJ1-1,CASSQEAEGSNTEAFF,TGTGCCAGCAGCCAGGAGGCAGAGGGATCGAACACTGAAGCTTTCTTT